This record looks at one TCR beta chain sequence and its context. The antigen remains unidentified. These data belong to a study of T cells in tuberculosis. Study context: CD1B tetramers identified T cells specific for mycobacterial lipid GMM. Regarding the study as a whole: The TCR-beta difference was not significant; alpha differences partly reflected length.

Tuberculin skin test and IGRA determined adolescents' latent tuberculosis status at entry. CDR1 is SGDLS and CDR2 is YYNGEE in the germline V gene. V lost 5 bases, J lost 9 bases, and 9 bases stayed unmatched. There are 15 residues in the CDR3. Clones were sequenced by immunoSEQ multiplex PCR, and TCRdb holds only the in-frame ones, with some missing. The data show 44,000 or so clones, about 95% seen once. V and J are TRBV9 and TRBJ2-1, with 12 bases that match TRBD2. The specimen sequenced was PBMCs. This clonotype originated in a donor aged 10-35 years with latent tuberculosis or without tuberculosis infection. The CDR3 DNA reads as TGTGCCAGCAGTTCGACTAGCGGGAGATCTGGTGAGCAGTTCTTC. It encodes CASSSTSGRSGEQFF. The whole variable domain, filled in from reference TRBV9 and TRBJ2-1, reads DSGVTQTPKHLITATGQRVTLRCSPRSGDLSVYWYQQSLDQGLQFLIQYYNGEERAKGNILERFSAQQFPDLHSELNLSSLELGDSALYFCASSSTSGRSGEQFFGPGTRLTVL.